This T cell receptor beta chain originates from a study of blood T cell repertoires in COVID-19. Looking at the study overall: Samples of COVID-19 (acute and convalescent) were obtained from the United States, Italy and Spain. T cells, B-cell-depleted T cells, or PBMCs supplied cDNA or gDNA.

In the source study's methods: It was from reference gene primer amplification that nucleated cell counts were estimated. This table comes from immunoSEQ multiplex PCR, and its TCRdb copy is limited to in-frame clones, with some not included. That table is the source of V, J and clone size, and D and trimming were worked out from the DNA. In the table there are 70,000 to 95,000 clones, more than 80% of which are singletons. The V and J ends lost 0 bases and 5 bases, in that order; junction bases with no gene match: 1. Per germline, CDR1 SGDLS and CDR2 YYNGEE. The CDR3 is made up of 13 amino acids. V gene TRBV9 combines with J gene TRBJ1-2; 7 positions match TRBD1. Sequencing input: peripheral blood. The clonotype originates from a human donor in a cohort sampled during active COVID-19. The CDR3 is CASSVGTGYGYTF. Written as DNA, the CDR3 is TGTGCCAGCAGCGTAGGGACAGGATATGGCTACACCTTC.